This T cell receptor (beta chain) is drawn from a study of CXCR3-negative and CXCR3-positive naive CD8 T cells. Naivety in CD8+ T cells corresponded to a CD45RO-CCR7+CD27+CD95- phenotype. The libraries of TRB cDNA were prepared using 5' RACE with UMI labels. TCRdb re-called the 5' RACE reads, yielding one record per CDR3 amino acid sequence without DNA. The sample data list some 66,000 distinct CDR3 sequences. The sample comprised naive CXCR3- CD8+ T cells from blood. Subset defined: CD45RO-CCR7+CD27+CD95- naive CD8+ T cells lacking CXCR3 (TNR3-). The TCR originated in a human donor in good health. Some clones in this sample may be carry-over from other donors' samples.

CDR3 residues: CASSPGGIQETQYF. This chain uses TRBV21-1 with TRBJ2-5; no DNA is available, so the TRBD1 call from TCRdb remains unchecked. TRBV21-1 is termed a pseudogene. The CDR3 covers 14 residues.